A selection of T cell receptor beta chains follows, all from one sample in a study of CD8 T cells in ankylosing spondylitis. One entry per CDR3 protein, called by TCRdb with MiXCR from the 5' RACE reads. The sample holds 150,000 to 200,000 distinct CDR3 sequences; roughly a third are singletons and the top ten take about 5.5%. Sequencing input: synovial fluid, either unsorted or a sorted T cell fraction (not recorded which). The receptor set was obtained from a male donor with ankylosing spondylitis. CDR3s include the opening cysteine and the closing phenylalanine or tryptophan. A D gene is named only where the DNA matches it firmly. Size is stated for part of the rows, as once, few or many counts, or as a class when the clone is expanded.

j_call: TRBJ2-7; v_call: TRBV28; clone_size: .; cdr3_length: 16; d_call: TRBD2; cdr3_nt: TGTGCCAGCAGTCACACGGGGCGGGAGGGCCTGGGAGAGCAGTACTTC; cdr3_aa: CASSHTGREGLGEQYF
j_call: TRBJ1-1; v_call: TRBV30; clone_size: few; cdr3_length: 12; d_call: .; cdr3_nt: TGTGCCTGGAGAGGGCAGAACACTGAAGCTTTCTTT; cdr3_aa: CAWRGQNTEAFF
j_call: TRBJ2-7; v_call: TRBV18; clone_size: few; cdr3_length: 13; d_call: TRBD1; cdr3_nt: TGTGCCAGCTCACCAAGGACAGGGGACGAGCAGTACTTC; cdr3_aa: CASSPRTGDEQYF
j_call: TRBJ1-2; v_call: TRBV13; clone_size: .; cdr3_length: 13; d_call: .; cdr3_nt: TGTGCCAGCAGCCGCTCGGGGGGCCGGGGCTACACCTTC; cdr3_aa: CASSRSGGRGYTF
j_call: TRBJ2-7; v_call: TRBV9; clone_size: many; cdr3_length: 15; d_call: TRBD1; cdr3_nt: TGTGCCAGCAGCGCTAGTAGAGGGGGCCACTACGAGCAGTACTTC; cdr3_aa: CASSASRGGHYEQYF
j_call: TRBJ2-1; v_call: TRBV20-1; clone_size: .; cdr3_length: 11; d_call: .; cdr3_nt: TGCAGTGCTCGGCTCTACAATGAGCAGTTCTTC; cdr3_aa: CSARLYNEQFF
j_call: TRBJ2-2; v_call: TRBV28; clone_size: .; cdr3_length: 18; d_call: TRBD2; cdr3_nt: TGTGCCAGCAGTTTAACCCCCCAAGCGGGAGGGAACACCGGGGAGCTGTTTTTT; cdr3_aa: CASSLTPQAGGNTGELFF
j_call: TRBJ2-5; v_call: TRBV11-2; clone_size: .; cdr3_length: 16; d_call: .; cdr3_nt: TGTGCCAGCAGCCGCCGAGGCCGGGACGCTAAAGAGACCCAGTACTTC; cdr3_aa: CASSRRGRDAKETQYF
j_call: TRBJ2-7; v_call: TRBV20-1; clone_size: once; cdr3_length: 13; d_call: .; cdr3_nt: TGCAGTGCCCCGTCACCCACGTCCTACGAGCAGTACTTC; cdr3_aa: CSAPSPTSYEQYF
j_call: TRBJ2-2; v_call: TRBV20-1; clone_size: few; cdr3_length: 17; d_call: .; cdr3_nt: TGCAGTGCTAGAGACTCTTACGGGAGAGGGAACACCGGGGAGCTGTTTTTT; cdr3_aa: CSARDSYGRGNTGELFF
j_call: TRBJ2-3; v_call: TRBV28; clone_size: many; cdr3_length: 15; d_call: .; cdr3_nt: TGTGCCAGCAGTTCACCGGCCTCTGGAACAGATACGCAGTATTTT; cdr3_aa: CASSSPASGTDTQYF
j_call: TRBJ2-3; v_call: TRBV5-1; clone_size: many; cdr3_length: 16; d_call: TRBD2; cdr3_nt: TGCGCCAGCAGCTTGCCGACTAGCAAAGGGACAGATACGCAGTATTTT; cdr3_aa: CASSLPTSKGTDTQYF
j_call: TRBJ2-1; v_call: TRBV27; clone_size: few; cdr3_length: 13; d_call: TRBD2; cdr3_nt: TGTGCCAGCACCGGGACTAGTCGTAATGAGCAGTTCTTC; cdr3_aa: CASTGTSRNEQFF
j_call: TRBJ2-1; v_call: TRBV20-1; clone_size: .; cdr3_length: 15; d_call: TRBD2; cdr3_nt: TGCAGTGCTAGTCGTCTAGCGGGGGCCCCCAGTGAGCAGTTCTTC; cdr3_aa: CSASRLAGAPSEQFF
j_call: TRBJ1-5; v_call: TRBV24-1; clone_size: .; cdr3_length: 13; d_call: .; cdr3_nt: TGTGCCACCCAGGCAGGGGGCAATCAGCCCCAGCATTTT; cdr3_aa: CATQAGGNQPQHF
j_call: TRBJ2-2; v_call: TRBV27; clone_size: few; cdr3_length: 18; d_call: .; cdr3_nt: TGTGCCAGCAGAACCTCCCTCCGGGACCCACGGGGGAGGGGGGAGCTGTTTTTT; cdr3_aa: CASRTSLRDPRGRGELFF
j_call: TRBJ2-3; v_call: TRBV6-5; clone_size: few; cdr3_length: 16; d_call: TRBD2; cdr3_nt: TGTGCCAGCAGTTCCTTTAGCGGGGGGGCCACAGATACGCAGTATTTT; cdr3_aa: CASSSFSGGATDTQYF
j_call: TRBJ2-1; v_call: TRBV20-1; clone_size: few; cdr3_length: 14; d_call: TRBD1; cdr3_nt: TGCAGTGCTAGACGGCCGGGACAGTACAATGAGCAGTTCTTC; cdr3_aa: CSARRPGQYNEQFF
j_call: TRBJ1-5; v_call: TRBV28; clone_size: .; cdr3_length: 15; d_call: TRBD1; cdr3_nt: TGTGCCAGCAGTTTGCAGGGGGCCTTCAATCAGCCCCAGCATTTT; cdr3_aa: CASSLQGAFNQPQHF
j_call: TRBJ2-2; v_call: TRBV27; clone_size: few; cdr3_length: 17; d_call: TRBD2; cdr3_nt: TGTGCCAGCAGCCCCGTTGAGCGGGAGGGCCCCACCGGGGAGCTGTTTTTT; cdr3_aa: CASSPVEREGPTGELFF
j_call: TRBJ1-4; v_call: TRBV7-2; clone_size: .; cdr3_length: 14; d_call: .; cdr3_nt: TGTGCCAGCAGCATGACAGTGACTAATGAAAAACTGTTTTTT; cdr3_aa: CASSMTVTNEKLFF
j_call: TRBJ1-2; v_call: TRBV18; clone_size: few; cdr3_length: 14; d_call: .; cdr3_nt: TGTGCCAGCTCACCCCCGGGGGGGTCCATTGGCTACACCTTC; cdr3_aa: CASSPPGGSIGYTF
j_call: TRBJ1-5; v_call: TRBV3-1; clone_size: many; cdr3_length: 15; d_call: .; cdr3_nt: TGTGCCAGCAGCCAAGGAGAGCTGCTCAATCAGCCCCAGCATTTT; cdr3_aa: CASSQGELLNQPQHF
j_call: TRBJ2-1; v_call: TRBV5-1; clone_size: .; cdr3_length: 17; d_call: TRBD2; cdr3_nt: TGCGCCAGCAGCCCAGGACTAGCCGGGTCCGTATACAATGAGCAGTTCTTC; cdr3_aa: CASSPGLAGSVYNEQFF
j_call: TRBJ2-2; v_call: TRBV11-3; clone_size: .; cdr3_length: 14; d_call: .; cdr3_nt: TGTGCCAGCAGCGGCCGGGTCCAATCCGGGGAGCTGTTTTTT; cdr3_aa: CASSGRVQSGELFF
j_call: TRBJ2-1; v_call: TRBV6-1; clone_size: .; cdr3_length: 15; d_call: TRBD1; cdr3_nt: TGTGCCAGCAGTCCGGGGACAGGGTTCTCCTATGAGCAGTTCTTC; cdr3_aa: CASSPGTGFSYEQFF
j_call: TRBJ1-1; v_call: TRBV30; clone_size: once; cdr3_length: 11; d_call: .; cdr3_nt: TGTGCCTGGAGTGACAGTCAAGAAGCTTTCTTT; cdr3_aa: CAWSDSQEAFF
j_call: TRBJ2-2; v_call: TRBV7-3; clone_size: .; cdr3_length: 15; d_call: .; cdr3_nt: TGTGCCAGCAGCTCCTCGGGAGTGAACACCGGGGAGCTGTTTTTT; cdr3_aa: CASSSSGVNTGELFF
j_call: TRBJ1-2; v_call: TRBV28; clone_size: few; cdr3_length: 14; d_call: .; cdr3_nt: TGTGCCAGCAGGACCCTTGGGGGCGTTCTGGGCTACACCTTC; cdr3_aa: CASRTLGGVLGYTF
j_call: TRBJ2-6; v_call: TRBV7-2; clone_size: few; cdr3_length: 17; d_call: .; cdr3_nt: TGTGCCAGCAGCCCCCTTCTTAGTCGGTCTGGGGCCAACGTCCTGACTTTC; cdr3_aa: CASSPLLSRSGANVLTF
j_call: TRBJ2-1; v_call: TRBV12-3/TRBV12-4; clone_size: few; cdr3_length: 15; d_call: .; cdr3_nt: TGTGCCAGCAGTTTAAGGGAGAAATGGGCCAATGAGCAGTTCTTC; cdr3_aa: CASSLREKWANEQFF
j_call: TRBJ1-6; v_call: TRBV2; clone_size: .; cdr3_length: 12; d_call: TRBD1; cdr3_nt: TGTGCCAGCAGACAGGGGGGTTCACCCCTCCACTTT; cdr3_aa: CASRQGGSPLHF
j_call: TRBJ2-2; v_call: TRBV4-3; clone_size: .; cdr3_length: 14; d_call: .; cdr3_nt: TGCGCCAGCAGCTTGACGGAGAACACCGGGGAGCTGTTTTTT; cdr3_aa: CASSLTENTGELFF
j_call: TRBJ2-6; v_call: TRBV20-1; clone_size: few; cdr3_length: 14; d_call: .; cdr3_nt: TGCAGTGCTACCGAAGGGACTGGGGCCAACGTCCTGACTTTC; cdr3_aa: CSATEGTGANVLTF
j_call: TRBJ2-1; v_call: TRBV12-3/TRBV12-4; clone_size: few; cdr3_length: 16; d_call: .; cdr3_nt: TGTGCCAGCACCCCAAGACCAGCGGACACCTACAATGAGCAGTTCTTC; cdr3_aa: CASTPRPADTYNEQFF
j_call: TRBJ1-1; v_call: TRBV25-1; clone_size: .; cdr3_length: 12; d_call: .; cdr3_nt: TGTGCCAGCAGCGAGGAATACACTGAAGCTTTCTTT; cdr3_aa: CASSEEYTEAFF
j_call: TRBJ2-3; v_call: TRBV20-1; clone_size: .; cdr3_length: 12; d_call: .; cdr3_nt: TGCAGTGCTAGGCTAGGAGGAGATACGCAGTATTTT; cdr3_aa: CSARLGGDTQYF
j_call: TRBJ1-3; v_call: TRBV12-3/TRBV12-4; clone_size: few; cdr3_length: 15; d_call: .; cdr3_nt: TGTGCCAGCCGCCCCCACACAGGGACTGGAAACACCATATATTTT; cdr3_aa: CASRPHTGTGNTIYF
j_call: TRBJ2-5; v_call: TRBV18; clone_size: .; cdr3_length: 14; d_call: .; cdr3_nt: TGTGCCAGCTCACCACAGGGCGAGGGAGAGACCCGGTACTTC; cdr3_aa: CASSPQGEGETRYF
j_call: TRBJ2-5; v_call: TRBV28; clone_size: few; cdr3_length: 15; d_call: TRBD2; cdr3_nt: TGTGCCAGCAGTAAGGGCGGGAGCTGGGAAGAGACCCAGTACTTC; cdr3_aa: CASSKGGSWEETQYF
j_call: TRBJ1-5; v_call: TRBV18; clone_size: few; cdr3_length: 14; d_call: TRBD1; cdr3_nt: TGTGCCAGCTCACCGGACAGGGATCGTCAGCCCCAGCATTTT; cdr3_aa: CASSPDRDRQPQHF
j_call: TRBJ2-5; v_call: TRBV5-1; clone_size: few; cdr3_length: 17; d_call: TRBD2; cdr3_nt: TGCGCCAGCAGCCTCACTGGACTAGCGGGTTACCAAGAGACCCAGTACTTC; cdr3_aa: CASSLTGLAGYQETQYF
j_call: TRBJ2-6; v_call: TRBV15; clone_size: .; cdr3_length: 14; d_call: .; cdr3_nt: TGTGCCACCAGCGGCCAAGTCACAGGGACTGTCCTGACTTTC; cdr3_aa: CATSGQVTGTVLTF
j_call: TRBJ2-7; v_call: TRBV5-1; clone_size: .; cdr3_length: 16; d_call: .; cdr3_nt: TGCGCCAGCAGCTTGAGGTCTGGGGGCGACTCCTACGAGCAGTACTTC; cdr3_aa: CASSLRSGGDSYEQYF
j_call: TRBJ2-1; v_call: TRBV12-3/TRBV12-4; clone_size: few; cdr3_length: 15; d_call: TRBD1; cdr3_nt: TGTGCCAGCAGAGAGACAGGGGGCGCTTATAATGAGCAGTTCTTC; cdr3_aa: CASRETGGAYNEQFF
j_call: TRBJ2-1; v_call: TRBV4-2; clone_size: .; cdr3_length: 15; d_call: TRBD2; cdr3_nt: TGTGCCAGCAGCCATAATAGCGGGACGAGCAATGAGCAGTTCTTC; cdr3_aa: CASSHNSGTSNEQFF
j_call: TRBJ1-5; v_call: TRBV15; clone_size: .; cdr3_length: 13; d_call: .; cdr3_nt: TGTGCCACCAGCGTATACAGGGATCAGCCCCAGCATTTT; cdr3_aa: CATSVYRDQPQHF
j_call: TRBJ2-3; v_call: TRBV5-6; clone_size: .; cdr3_length: 17; d_call: TRBD2; cdr3_nt: TGTGCCAGCAGCTTCTATAGGCGGGGGTCTAGCACAGATACGCAGTATTTT; cdr3_aa: CASSFYRRGSSTDTQYF
j_call: TRBJ1-1; v_call: TRBV30; clone_size: .; cdr3_length: 10; d_call: .; cdr3_nt: TGTGCCTGGAATGGAAGGGAAGCTTTCTTT; cdr3_aa: CAWNGREAFF
j_call: TRBJ2-7; v_call: TRBV20-1; clone_size: .; cdr3_length: 15; d_call: TRBD2; cdr3_nt: TGCAGTGCCGTCCCTGTTGGCGGGGGGGCCTACGAGCAGTACTTC; cdr3_aa: CSAVPVGGGAYEQYF
j_call: TRBJ2-7; v_call: TRBV9; clone_size: few; cdr3_length: 14; d_call: TRBD2; cdr3_nt: TGTGCCAGCAGCGGAGGCGGGAGTAGCTACGAGCAGTACTTC; cdr3_aa: CASSGGGSSYEQYF
j_call: TRBJ1-2; v_call: TRBV28; clone_size: .; cdr3_length: 15; d_call: TRBD1; cdr3_nt: TGTGCCAGCAGTACAGGGACAGGGGGGAACTATGGCTACACCTTC; cdr3_aa: CASSTGTGGNYGYTF
j_call: TRBJ2-1; v_call: TRBV7-3; clone_size: .; cdr3_length: 14; d_call: .; cdr3_nt: TGTGCCAGCAGCTCCCTTGGGGGCCGCAATGAGCAGTTCTTC; cdr3_aa: CASSSLGGRNEQFF